The 9 T cell receptor beta chains below all came from one sample that was sequenced in a study of T cell repertoires in aging, cancer and after chemotherapy. The template was genomic DNA from peripheral blood, not RNA. A mixed TRB-A/B primer pool amplified rearranged TRB by multiplex touch-down PCR. Each CDR3 protein gets one entry after TCRdb re-called the multiplex PCR reads with MiXCR. The table has over a thousand distinct CDR3 sequences, about 20% seen once. The material sequenced was blood. The receptor set was obtained from a human donor with a solid tumor.

This clonotype is classed as medium-sized. The rearrangement joins TRBV11-2 to TRBJ2-1, with D uncertain. Germline V gene data show CDR1 as SGHAT and CDR2 as FQNNGV. This CDR3 contains 16 residues. Trimming took 0 bases from V and 0 from J, leaving 9 bases between them. In nucleotides, the CDR3 is TGTGCCAGCAGCTTAGATCCGGAAAGCTCCTACAATGAGCAGTTCTTC. This gives the protein CASSLDPESSYNEQFF.

This clonotype rates as medium-sized. This chain joins TRBV7-9 and TRBJ1-5, with unresolved D. From germline, CDR1 is SEHNR and CDR2 FQNEAQ (reference sequence). This CDR3 spans 14 amino acids. With 5 bases removed from V and 11 bases from J, the gap between germline ends came to 19 bases. The DNA of the CDR3 is TGTGCCAGCAGCCAACTGGGAGCTTTTTCGGCCCAGCATTTT. Residues: CASSQLGAFSAQHF.

This clonotype is labeled as large. This sequence joins TRBV27 and TRBJ1-5; D unclear. CDR3 length: 14 residues. Trimming left V 2 bases short and J 0 bases short, with 5 bases between. CDR1 MNHEY and CDR2 SMNVEV come from the germline V gene (reference sequence). CDR3 amino acids: CASSLMDSNQPQHF. The CDR3 nucleotides are TGTGCCAGCAGTTTAATGGATAGCAATCAGCCCCAGCATTTT.

The sample holds a few counts of this clonotype. J is TRBJ1-5 and V is TRBV7-2; D is uncertain. V was shortened by 3 bases and J by 2 bases, with 8 bases between the two germline ends. This CDR3 comprises 14 residues. Germline V lookup: CDR1 SGHTA, CDR2 FQGNSA. In DNA, the CDR3 is TGTGCCAGCAGCTTTTGGGATGGCAATCAGCCCCAGCATTTT. This encodes CASSFWDGNQPQHF.

The chain recombines TRBV5-4 with TRBJ2-7, with 15 bases lining up with TRBD2. There are 15 residues in the CDR3. J was trimmed by 5 bases and V by 4 bases; bases with no gene match: 4. From germline, CDR1 is SGHNT and CDR2 YYREEE (reference sequence). CDR3 sequence: CASSPGLAGGDEQYF. The CDR3 DNA follows: TGTGCCAGCAGCCCGGGACTAGCGGGAGGAGACGAGCAGTACTTC.

The chain is built from TRBV28 and TRBJ2-1, with 9 positions matching TRBD2. The CDR3 length is 15 residues. The germline V gene has CDR1 MDHEN and CDR2 SYDVKM. V lost 1 base and J lost 8; bases outside the gene matches: 6. This chain's CDR3 is CASSLSAGGRHEQFF. For the CDR3, the DNA is TGTGCCAGCAGTTTATCCGCGGGAGGGAGGCATGAGCAGTTCTTC.

Judged by abundance, this clonotype is medium-sized (0.01 to 0.1%). This sequence joins TRBV20-1 and TRBJ2-5, with D unresolved. V shed 3 bases and J shed 1 base, with 6 bases lying between them. The CDR3 has 12 residues. CDR1 and CDR2 (germline): DFQATT, SNEGSKA (reference sequence). This CDR3 is CSASLSQETQYF. In nucleotides, the CDR3 is TGCAGTGCTAGTCTCAGCCAAGAGACCCAGTACTTC.

This clonotype counts as medium-sized. The rearrangement links TRBV14 to TRBJ2-5; a possible D gene is TRBD2 (7 bases). The CDR3 loop spans 17 amino acids. Germline CDR1 reads SGHDN; CDR2 reads FVKESK. V was clipped by 0 bases and J by 2 bases, with 16 bases between them. The CDR3 spells CASSQDQGGGRQETQYF. The CDR3 DNA sequence: TGTGCCAGCAGCCAAGATCAAGGGGGGGGCAGGCAAGAGACCCAGTACTTC.

The J gene is TRBJ1-4, the V gene TRBV7-2; D remains unclear. CDR1 is SGHTA and CDR2 is FQGNSA in the germline V gene. V was clipped by 3 bases and J by 3 bases, with 2 bases between them. The CDR3 runs 12 residues. This chain's CDR3 is CASSLPNEKLFF. CDR3 nucleotide sequence: TGTGCCAGCAGCTTGCCTAATGAAAAACTGTTTTTT.